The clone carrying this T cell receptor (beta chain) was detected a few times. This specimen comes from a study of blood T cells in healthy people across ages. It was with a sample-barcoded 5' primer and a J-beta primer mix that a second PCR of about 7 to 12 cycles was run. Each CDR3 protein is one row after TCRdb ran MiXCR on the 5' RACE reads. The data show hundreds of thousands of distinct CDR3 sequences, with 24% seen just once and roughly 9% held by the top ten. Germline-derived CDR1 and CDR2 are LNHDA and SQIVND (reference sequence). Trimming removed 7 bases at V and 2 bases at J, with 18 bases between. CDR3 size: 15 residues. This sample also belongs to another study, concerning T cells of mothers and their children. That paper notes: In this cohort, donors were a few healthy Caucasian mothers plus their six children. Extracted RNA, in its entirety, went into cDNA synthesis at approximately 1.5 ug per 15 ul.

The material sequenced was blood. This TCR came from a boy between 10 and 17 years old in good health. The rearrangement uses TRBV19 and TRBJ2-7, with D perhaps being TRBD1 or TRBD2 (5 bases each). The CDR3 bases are TGTGCCAGTATAAGCATGGGGGTTCGGGCCTACGAGCAGTACTTC. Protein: CASISMGVRAYEQYF. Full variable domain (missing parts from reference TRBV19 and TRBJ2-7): DGGITQSPKYLFRKEGQNVTLSCEQNLNHDAMYWYRQDPGQGLRLIYYSQIVNDFQKGDIAEGYSVSREKKESFPLTVTSAQKNPTAFYLCASISMGVRAYEQYFGPGTRLTVT.